The rows below give T cell receptor beta chains drawn from one sample of a study of blood T cell repertoires in COVID-19. Clones were read by immunoSEQ multiplex PCR, and TCRdb kept only the in-frame ones, dropping some. This sample yields more than 60,000 clones, of which about 88% are seen a single time; 10% belongs to the top ten. The sequenced sample was PBMCs or T cells enriched from blood (not recorded which). The receptors were sampled from a woman in her forties who had recovered from COVID-19. Each CDR3 is given with its conserved first and last residue. A D gene is named only where the DNA matches it firmly. Size tells how often a clone was seen (once, few, many) or the class of an expanded clone, and some rows leave it out.

size	V	D	J	length	CDR3	DNA
.	TRBV5-1	TRBD1	TRBJ2-7	15	CASSLGQGAIYEQYF	TGCGCCAGCAGCTTGGGGCAGGGGGCAATTTACGAGCAGTACTTC
.	TRBV11-3	.	TRBJ2-2	13	CASSSRLSGELFF	TGTGCCAGCAGCTCCCGGTTGTCCGGGGAGCTGTTTTTT
.	TRBV5-6	.	TRBJ2-7	14	CASKGAGALYEQYF	TGTGCCAGCAAAGGGGCAGGAGCCCTCTACGAGCAGTACTTC
.	TRBV29-1	.	TRBJ2-5	12	CSVGDLQETQYF	TGCAGCGTGGGGGACTTGCAAGAGACCCAGTACTTC
.	TRBV25-1	TRBD2	TRBJ2-5	16	CASSESGGTSRETQYF	TGTGCCAGCAGTGAATCGGGGGGGACTAGCAGGGAGACCCAGTACTTC
.	TRBV5-1	.	TRBJ2-1	12	CASSLGGSEQFF	TGCGCCAGCAGCCTGGGTGGGAGTGAGCAGTTCTTC
.	TRBV25-1	TRBD1	TRBJ1-2	17	CASSPEGGLSPLRGYTF	TGTGCCAGCAGTCCCGAAGGGGGCCTCTCACCCCTACGCGGCTACACCTTC
.	TRBV12-5	TRBD1	TRBJ2-5	13	CASGGTGVETQYF	TGTGCTAGTGGTGGCACAGGGGTAGAGACCCAGTACTTC
.	TRBV6-4	.	TRBJ1-6	14	CASSPGTDNSPLHF	TGTGCCAGCAGCCCCGGGACTGACAATTCACCCCTCCACTTT
.	TRBV6-1	.	TRBJ2-7	13	CASSDTGLYEQYF	TGTGCCAGCAGTGATACAGGCCTCTACGAGCAGTACTTC
.	TRBV29-1	.	TRBJ2-5	13	CSVDPGWGETQYF	TGCAGCGTTGATCCGGGGTGGGGAGAGACCCAGTACTTC
.	TRBV15	.	TRBJ1-5	13	CATRTGGLRPQHF	TGTGCCACCCGCACGGGGGGACTAAGGCCCCAGCATTTT
few	TRBV6-1	TRBD1	TRBJ1-1	12	CASREADRDAFF	TGTGCCAGCAGGGAAGCGGACAGGGATGCTTTCTTT
.	TRBV11-3	TRBD1	TRBJ2-1	16	CASSLGQGARDNEQFF	TGTGCCAGCAGCTTAGGACAGGGGGCCAGGGACAATGAGCAGTTCTTC
.	TRBV24-1	.	TRBJ1-4	15	CATSPGELTNEKLFF	TGTGCCACCAGTCCGGGGGAACTAACTAATGAAAAACTGTTTTTT
.	TRBV4-1	TRBD2	TRBJ2-3	16	CASSQDTRGKVDTQYF	TGCGCCAGCAGCCAAGATACGCGGGGGAAGGTAGATACGCAGTATTTT
.	TRBV11-3	.	TRBJ2-3	13	CASSLPSTDTQYF	TGTGCCAGCAGCTTACCCTCGACAGATACGCAGTATTTT
.	TRBV5-4	TRBD1	TRBJ1-2	14	CASSFSGGSHGYTF	TGTGCCAGCAGCTTTTCAGGGGGCTCCCATGGCTACACCTTC
.	TRBV7-8	.	TRBJ1-1	15	CASSLVVTKNTEAFF	TGTGCCAGCAGCTTAGTCGTTACTAAGAACACTGAAGCTTTCTTT
.	TRBV5-1	.	TRBJ1-4	14	CASRLGAKSEKLFF	TGCGCCAGCCGGCTAGGGGCTAAGTCTGAAAAACTGTTTTTT
.	TRBV5-1	TRBD2	TRBJ2-3	18	CASSLDLRTSAGPDTQYF	TGCGCCAGCAGCTTGGACCTGAGGACTAGCGCGGGCCCAGATACGCAGTATTTT
.	TRBV9	TRBD1	TRBJ1-1	14	CASSEGQINTEAFF	TGTGCCAGCAGCGAGGGACAGATAAACACTGAAGCTTTCTTT
few	TRBV2	TRBD1	TRBJ1-5	16	CASQPTGTGGNQPQHF	TGTGCCAGCCAACCGACCGGGACAGGTGGGAATCAGCCCCAGCATTTT
.	TRBV10-2	.	TRBJ1-5	12	CASSAGNQPQHF	TGCGCCAGCAGTGCGGGGAATCAGCCCCAGCATTTT
.	TRBV6-5	.	TRBJ1-2	15	CASSYGQAVFSGYTF	TGTGCCAGCAGTTACGGGCAGGCCGTGTTCTCTGGCTACACCTTC
once	TRBV10-1	TRBD1	TRBJ2-7	15	CASSVWTGGSYEQYF	TGCGCCAGCAGTGTGTGGACAGGGGGCTCCTACGAGCAGTACTTC
.	TRBV24-1	.	TRBJ2-7	16	CATSDLVGHQGSEQYF	TGTGCCACCAGTGATTTAGTGGGTCATCAGGGGTCCGAGCAGTACTTC
.	TRBV2	.	TRBJ1-6	15	CASRALWGGSSPLHF	TGTGCCAGCAGAGCACTGTGGGGCGGGAGTTCACCCCTCCACTTT
.	TRBV18	.	TRBJ2-5	15	CASSPPQGLGETQYF	TGTGCCAGCTCACCACCTCAGGGGCTTGGAGAGACCCAGTACTTC
few	TRBV7-9	.	TRBJ1-5	15	CASSFDIGDNQPQHF	TGTGCCAGCAGCTTCGATATAGGGGACAATCAGCCCCAGCATTTT
few	TRBV19	.	TRBJ1-1	13	CASSIQGSTEAFF	TGTGCCAGTAGTATACAAGGGAGCACTGAAGCTTTCTTT
.	TRBV9	.	TRBJ1-3	12	CASSAQANTIYF	TGTGCCAGCAGCGCCCAGGCCAACACCATATATTTT
.	TRBV3-1/TRBV3-2	TRBD2	TRBJ2-5	15	CASSLLAGGQETQYF	TGTGCCAGCAGCCTACTAGCGGGGGGGCAGGAGACCCAGTACTTC
.	TRBV5-1	.	TRBJ1-4	17	CASSLAGRARGSEKLFF	TGCGCCAGCAGCTTGGCCGGGAGGGCTCGAGGGAGTGAAAAACTGTTTTTT